This is a list of T cell receptor beta chains from one sample in a study of cytomegalovirus exposure and HLA in healthy donors. Here immunoSEQ multiplex PCR was the method, and the copy in TCRdb shows in-frame clones only, minus some. Its table lists under 200,000 clones. Material: PBMCs. Every receptor here comes from a woman under 30 in good health and CMV-seropositive. The CDR3 runs from the conserved cysteine through the conserved F or W. Each record gives: CDR3 DNA, CDR3 protein, V gene, D gene, J gene. The D gene is left open where the match is weak.

CDR3nt: TGTGCCAGCAGCTCCGAGACAGGACGGTTGGGGGCTGAAGCTTTCTTT
CDR3aa: CASSSETGRLGAEAFF
v_gene: TRBV11-2
d_gene: NA
j_gene: TRBJ1-1

CDR3nt: TGTGCCAGCAGTGATCCCGGGAGCACCGGAGATACGCAGTATTTT
CDR3aa: CASSDPGSTGDTQYF
v_gene: TRBV6-4
d_gene: NA
j_gene: TRBJ2-3

CDR3nt: TGTGCTAGTGGTTCGGAGGGGCGGCTGTACTTC
CDR3aa: CASGSEGRLYF
v_gene: TRBV12-5
d_gene: NA
j_gene: TRBJ2-4

CDR3nt: TGTGCCAGCTCACCACGCCCGATAGCGGGTGAGCAGTTCTTC
CDR3aa: CASSPRPIAGEQFF
v_gene: TRBV18
d_gene: TRBD2
j_gene: TRBJ2-1

CDR3nt: TGTGCCAGCAGCTTAGCGGGGGGGCTGCAAGAGACCCAGTACTTC
CDR3aa: CASSLAGGLQETQYF
v_gene: TRBV5-4
d_gene: TRBD2
j_gene: TRBJ2-5

CDR3nt: TGTGCCACCAGTGGCAGACAGGCCTGGACGAATGAGCAGTTCTTC
CDR3aa: CATSGRQAWTNEQFF
v_gene: TRBV7-8
d_gene: NA
j_gene: TRBJ2-1

CDR3nt: TGTGCCAGTTCCGATACAGGGCTTGGAAACACCATATATTTT
CDR3aa: CASSDTGLGNTIYF
v_gene: TRBV19
d_gene: NA
j_gene: TRBJ1-3

CDR3nt: TGTGCCAGCAGTTCTAGCGGGGGGGTCAACGAGCAGTACTTC
CDR3aa: CASSSSGGVNEQYF
v_gene: TRBV11-2
d_gene: TRBD2
j_gene: TRBJ2-7

CDR3nt: TGTGCCAGCAGCGTAGATGGACACTACAATGAGCAGTTCTTC
CDR3aa: CASSVDGHYNEQFF
v_gene: TRBV9
d_gene: NA
j_gene: TRBJ2-1

CDR3nt: TGTGCCAGCTCACTACGTCCGGCGGGGGCCTACAATGAGCAGTTCTTC
CDR3aa: CASSLRPAGAYNEQFF
v_gene: TRBV18
d_gene: TRBD2
j_gene: TRBJ2-1

CDR3nt: TGTGCCAGCAGTGAAGACTCCGTCTACAATGAGCAGTTCTTC
CDR3aa: CASSEDSVYNEQFF
v_gene: TRBV2
d_gene: NA
j_gene: TRBJ2-1

CDR3nt: TGTGCCACCAGGGGGACAGAAACCTCTGGAAACACCATATATTTT
CDR3aa: CATRGTETSGNTIYF
v_gene: TRBV15
d_gene: TRBD1
j_gene: TRBJ1-3

CDR3nt: TGTGCCTGGAGTGGCCTCAGGGGGAGGACTGAAGCTTTCTTT
CDR3aa: CAWSGLRGRTEAFF
v_gene: TRBV30
d_gene: TRBD1
j_gene: TRBJ1-1

CDR3nt: TGTGCCAGCAGCCAGGACAGGGAAAAACTGTTTTTT
CDR3aa: CASSQDREKLFF
v_gene: TRBV7-2
d_gene: TRBD1
j_gene: TRBJ1-4

CDR3nt: TGTGCCACCAGCAGAGATCGGGGGGAATCCTACGAGCAGTACTTC
CDR3aa: CATSRDRGESYEQYF
v_gene: TRBV15
d_gene: TRBD2
j_gene: TRBJ2-7

CDR3nt: TGCGCCAGCAGCTTGGAAGGACAGGGAGGAGACGAGCAGTACTTC
CDR3aa: CASSLEGQGGDEQYF
v_gene: TRBV5-1
d_gene: TRBD1
j_gene: TRBJ2-7

CDR3nt: TGTGCCAGCAGCGTAGCTACTGCGGGAGGGCCCTACGAGCAGTACTTC
CDR3aa: CASSVATAGGPYEQYF
v_gene: TRBV9
d_gene: TRBD2
j_gene: TRBJ2-7

CDR3nt: TGCGCCAGCAGCTTGGAGCCCGGGGGCTATGGCTACACCTTC
CDR3aa: CASSLEPGGYGYTF
v_gene: TRBV5-1
d_gene: NA
j_gene: TRBJ1-2

CDR3nt: TGTGCCTGGAGTTCGACAGGGGGTGACTACGAGCAGTACTTC
CDR3aa: CAWSSTGGDYEQYF
v_gene: TRBV30
d_gene: TRBD1
j_gene: TRBJ2-7

CDR3nt: TGTGCCAGCAGTCAAGGGACTAGCGGGGTCTCCTACAATGAGCAGTTCTTC
CDR3aa: CASSQGTSGVSYNEQFF
v_gene: TRBV27
d_gene: TRBD2
j_gene: TRBJ2-1

CDR3nt: TGTGCCAGCAGTGACAGCACGACAGGGGGCGCATCCTACGAGCAGTACTTC
CDR3aa: CASSDSTTGGASYEQYF
v_gene: TRBV6-1
d_gene: TRBD1
j_gene: TRBJ2-7

CDR3nt: TGCGCCAGCAGCCAAATAAGAGCGACAGATACGCAGTATTTT
CDR3aa: CASSQIRATDTQYF
v_gene: TRBV4-1
d_gene: NA
j_gene: TRBJ2-3

CDR3nt: TGTGCCAGCAGCAAAGTTGTCCAGAACACTGAAGCTTTCTTT
CDR3aa: CASSKVVQNTEAFF
v_gene: TRBV21-1
d_gene: NA
j_gene: TRBJ1-1

CDR3nt: TGTGCCATCAGGGGGTTCGAAGGGGCTACTGAAGCTTTCTTT
CDR3aa: CAIRGFEGATEAFF
v_gene: TRBV10-3
d_gene: NA
j_gene: TRBJ1-1

CDR3nt: TGTGCCAGCAGCTCATCGGGGGGAATACTCGTAGAGAAACAGTACTTC
CDR3aa: CASSSSGGILVEKQYF
v_gene: TRBV7-9
d_gene: TRBD2
j_gene: TRBJ2-5

CDR3nt: TGTGCCAGCAGCTTAGATGCGTGGAACACCGGGGAGCTGTTTTTT
CDR3aa: CASSLDAWNTGELFF
v_gene: TRBV7-3
d_gene: NA
j_gene: TRBJ2-2

CDR3nt: TGTGCCAGCAGTAAAGGACAGGGCTACAATGAAAAACTGTTTTTT
CDR3aa: CASSKGQGYNEKLFF
v_gene: TRBV6-5
d_gene: TRBD1
j_gene: TRBJ1-4

CDR3nt: TGTGCCATCAGTGAGTCTGTGGGACAGTTCTACGAGCAGTACTTC
CDR3aa: CAISESVGQFYEQYF
v_gene: TRBV10-3
d_gene: TRBD1
j_gene: TRBJ2-7

CDR3nt: TGTGCCAGCAGCGTAGGAGATGGGCGTAATCAAGAGACCCAGTACTTC
CDR3aa: CASSVGDGRNQETQYF
v_gene: TRBV9
d_gene: NA
j_gene: TRBJ2-5

CDR3nt: TGTGCCAGCAGCTTAGAAGGACGGGCAGGGGGGTATGGCTACACCTTC
CDR3aa: CASSLEGRAGGYGYTF
v_gene: TRBV11-3
d_gene: TRBD1
j_gene: TRBJ1-2

CDR3nt: TGTGCCAGCAGCCAAACCCCATCTACGGGGAACTATGGCTACACCTTC
CDR3aa: CASSQTPSTGNYGYTF
v_gene: TRBV14
d_gene: NA
j_gene: TRBJ1-2

CDR3nt: TGTGCCAGCAGTGGTTCCCCGGGACAGCTCGATTATTACGAGCAGTACTTC
CDR3aa: CASSGSPGQLDYYEQYF
v_gene: TRBV6-1
d_gene: TRBD1
j_gene: TRBJ2-7

CDR3nt: TGTGCCAGCAGCTCGACGGGCACTGAAGCTTTCTTT
CDR3aa: CASSSTGTEAFF
v_gene: TRBV7-9
d_gene: NA
j_gene: TRBJ1-1

CDR3nt: TGTGCCTGCTCCCCCGGGGGGGGAGATACGCAGTATTTT
CDR3aa: CACSPGGGDTQYF
v_gene: TRBV30
d_gene: TRBD2
j_gene: TRBJ2-3

CDR3nt: TGTGCCTGGAGTGCCCCTCCCGGGACGGGACTAGGTGAGCAGTTCTTC
CDR3aa: CAWSAPPGTGLGEQFF
v_gene: TRBV30
d_gene: TRBD2
j_gene: TRBJ2-1

CDR3nt: TGTGCCAGTAGATCTGACAGGGTACCTAACTATGGCTACACCTTC
CDR3aa: CASRSDRVPNYGYTF
v_gene: TRBV19
d_gene: TRBD1
j_gene: TRBJ1-2

CDR3nt: TGCAGCGTTAGGCTAGCGGGACTGTCCTCCTACGAGCAGTACTTC
CDR3aa: CSVRLAGLSSYEQYF
v_gene: TRBV29-1
d_gene: TRBD2
j_gene: TRBJ2-7